This record concerns one TCR beta chain sequence. The data were taken from a study of blood T cell repertoires in COVID-19. Study summary: Spain, Italy and the United States supplied samples that represented acute and convalescent COVID-19. T cells, B-cell-depleted T cells, or PBMCs supplied cDNA or gDNA.

Per the original data handling: Estimation of nucleated cell counts was performed using reference gene primer amplification. Data came from immunoSEQ multiplex PCR; TCRdb stores just in-frame clones and leaves some out. V and J calls and clone size are given by that table; D and trimming were obtained from the DNA. The sample has under 85,000 clones; approximately 85% are singletons. Germline assignment: CDR1 MRHNA and CDR2 SNTAGT. This CDR3 has 14 amino acids. Deletions cut 4 bases from V and 1 base from J, with 11 bases between. The J gene is TRBJ2-7, the V gene TRBV6-4; D might be TRBD1 (5 bases). Sequenced: peripheral blood. The TCR was taken from a man at least 80 years old with acute or convalescent COVID-19. CDR3 residues: CASSVGQESYEQYF. CDR3 in DNA: TGTGCCAGCAGTGTGGGGCAGGAGTCCTACGAGCAGTACTTC.